This TCR beta chain stems from a study of blood T cell repertoires in COVID-19. The CDR3 contains 13 residues. The germline V gene has CDR1 SEHNR and CDR2 FQNEAQ (reference sequence). The ends were cut back, 1 base at V and 7 bases at J, with 8 bases in the middle. In the original processing: Estimates of nucleated cell counts were drawn from the amplification of reference gene primers. Assay: immunoSEQ multiplex PCR; the TCRdb copy retains only in-frame clones and omits some. That table gives V, J and clone size, and the DNA gave D and trimming. Altogether 250,000 or so clones are present, roughly 87% being singletons, with the ten largest covering approximately 0.8%.

The chain couples TRBV7-9 to TRBJ1-5; D is uncertain. The sequenced sample was peripheral blood. This TCR came from a woman in her twenties or thirties with acute or convalescent COVID-19. CDR3: CASSLDTLQPQHF. CDR3 sequence (DNA): TGTGCCAGCAGCTTAGACACCCTCCAGCCCCAGCATTTT.